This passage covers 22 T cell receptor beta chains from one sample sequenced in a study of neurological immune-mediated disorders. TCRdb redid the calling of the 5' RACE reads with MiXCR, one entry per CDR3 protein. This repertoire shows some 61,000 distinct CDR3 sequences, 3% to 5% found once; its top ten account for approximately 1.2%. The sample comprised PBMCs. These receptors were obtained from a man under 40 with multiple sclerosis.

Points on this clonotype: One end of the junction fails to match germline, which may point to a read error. CDR3 DNA sequence: TGTGCCAGCAGTTTCTTCGGCCAAGAAGTTGTTTATAGCAATCAGCCCCAGAATTTT. This encodes CASSFFGQEVVYSNQPQNF. The chain employs TRBV28 and TRBJ1-5; no firm D call. The CDR3 covers 19 residues. Germline values: CDR1 MDHEN, CDR2 SYDVKM. Complete variable domain (other parts from reference TRBV28 and TRBJ1-5): DVKVTQSSRYLVKRTGEKVFLECVQDMDHENMFWYRQDPGLGLRLIYFSYDVKMKEKGDIPEGYSVSREKKERFSLILESASTNQTSMYLCASSFFGQEVVYSNQPQNFGDGTRLSIL.

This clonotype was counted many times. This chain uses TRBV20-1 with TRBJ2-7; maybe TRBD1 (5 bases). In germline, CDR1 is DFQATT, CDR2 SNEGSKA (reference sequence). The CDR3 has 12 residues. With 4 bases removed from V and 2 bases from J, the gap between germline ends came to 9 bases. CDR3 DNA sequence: TGCAGTGCTATGTTAGGGGCCTACGAGCAGTACTTC. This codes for CSAMLGAYEQYF.

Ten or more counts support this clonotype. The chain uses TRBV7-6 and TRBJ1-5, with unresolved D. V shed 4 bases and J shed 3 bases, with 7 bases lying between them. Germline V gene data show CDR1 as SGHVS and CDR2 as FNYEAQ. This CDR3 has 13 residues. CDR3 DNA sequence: TGTGCCAGCAGCTCCCCCCACAATCAGCCCCAGCATTTT. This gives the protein CASSSPHNQPQHF.

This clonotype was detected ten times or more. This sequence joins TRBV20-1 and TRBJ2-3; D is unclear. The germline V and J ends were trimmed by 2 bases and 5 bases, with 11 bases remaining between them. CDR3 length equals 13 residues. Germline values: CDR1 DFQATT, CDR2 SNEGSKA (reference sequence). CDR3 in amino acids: CSARRILQDTQYF. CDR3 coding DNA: TGCAGTGCTAGAAGGATTCTCCAAGATACGCAGTATTTT.

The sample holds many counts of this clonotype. The CDR3 here is CASSQGVAGYTF. The CDR3 region has the DNA TGTGCCAGCAGCCAGGGGGTTGCTGGCTACACCTTC. V usage is TRBV3-1 and J usage is TRBJ1-2; D might be TRBD1 (5 bases). This CDR3 region has 12 residues. Deletions cut 3 bases from V and 7 bases from J, with 9 bases between. Germline values: CDR1 LGHDT, CDR2 YNNKEL (reference sequence).

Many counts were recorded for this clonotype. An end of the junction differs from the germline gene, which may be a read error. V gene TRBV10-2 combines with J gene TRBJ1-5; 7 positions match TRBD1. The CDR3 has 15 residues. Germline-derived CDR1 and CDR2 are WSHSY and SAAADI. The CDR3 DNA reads TGCGCCAGCAGTGAATCCGGGACAGTAAATCAGCCCCAGAATTTT. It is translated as CASSESGTVNQPQNF.

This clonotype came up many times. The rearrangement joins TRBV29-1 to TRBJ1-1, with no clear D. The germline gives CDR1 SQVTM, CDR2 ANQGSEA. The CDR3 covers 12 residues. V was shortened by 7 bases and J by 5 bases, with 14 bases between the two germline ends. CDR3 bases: TGCAGCGCCGTTGGGGTATTGACTGAAGCTTTCTTT. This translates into CSAVGVLTEAFF.

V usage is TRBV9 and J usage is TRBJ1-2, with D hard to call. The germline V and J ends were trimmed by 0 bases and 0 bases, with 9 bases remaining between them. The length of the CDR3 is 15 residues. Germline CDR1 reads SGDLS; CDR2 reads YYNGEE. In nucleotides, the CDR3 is TGTGCCAGCAGCGTAGCGGGTACTTCTAACTATGGCTACACCTTC. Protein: CASSVAGTSNYGYTF.

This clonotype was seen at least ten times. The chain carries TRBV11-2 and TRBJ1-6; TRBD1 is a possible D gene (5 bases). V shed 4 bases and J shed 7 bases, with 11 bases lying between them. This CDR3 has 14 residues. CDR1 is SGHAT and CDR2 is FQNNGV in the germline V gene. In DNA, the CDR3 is TGTGCCAGCAGCTCAGGGATTTCGAATTCACCCCTCCACTTT. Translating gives CASSSGISNSPLHF.

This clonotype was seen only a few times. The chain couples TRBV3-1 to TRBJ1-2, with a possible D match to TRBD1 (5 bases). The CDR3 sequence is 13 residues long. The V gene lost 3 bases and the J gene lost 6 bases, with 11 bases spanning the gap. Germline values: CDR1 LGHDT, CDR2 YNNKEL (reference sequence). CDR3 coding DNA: TGTGCCAGCAGCCAGGCCAGGGTGAATGGCTACACCTTC. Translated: CASSQARVNGYTF.

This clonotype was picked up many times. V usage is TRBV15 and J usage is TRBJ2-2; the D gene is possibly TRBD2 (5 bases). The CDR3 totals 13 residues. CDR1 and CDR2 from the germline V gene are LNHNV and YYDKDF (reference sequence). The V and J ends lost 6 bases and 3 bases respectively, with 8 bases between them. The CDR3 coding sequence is TGTGCCACCAGTACTAGGGACACCGGGGAGCTGTTTTTT. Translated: CATSTRDTGELFF.

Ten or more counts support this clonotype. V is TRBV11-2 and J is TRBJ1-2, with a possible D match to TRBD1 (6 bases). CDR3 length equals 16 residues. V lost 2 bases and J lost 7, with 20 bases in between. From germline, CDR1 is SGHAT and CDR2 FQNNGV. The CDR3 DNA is TGTGCCAGCAGCTTATCTCCGCGAGGAGGGGGGGGTGGCTACACCTTC. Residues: CASSLSPRGGGGGYTF.

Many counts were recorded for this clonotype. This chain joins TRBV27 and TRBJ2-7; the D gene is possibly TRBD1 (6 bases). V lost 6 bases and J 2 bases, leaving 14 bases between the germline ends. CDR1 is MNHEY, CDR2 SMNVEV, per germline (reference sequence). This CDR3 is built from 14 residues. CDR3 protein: CASSHRPGAYEQYF. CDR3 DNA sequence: TGTGCCAGCAGCCATAGGCCAGGGGCCTACGAGCAGTACTTC.

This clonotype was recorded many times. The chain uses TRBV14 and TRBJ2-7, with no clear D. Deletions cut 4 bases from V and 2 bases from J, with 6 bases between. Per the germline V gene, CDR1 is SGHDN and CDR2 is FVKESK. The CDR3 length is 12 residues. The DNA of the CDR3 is TGTGCCAGCAGCCGCCGTCCCTACGAGCAGTACTTC. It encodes CASSRRPYEQYF.

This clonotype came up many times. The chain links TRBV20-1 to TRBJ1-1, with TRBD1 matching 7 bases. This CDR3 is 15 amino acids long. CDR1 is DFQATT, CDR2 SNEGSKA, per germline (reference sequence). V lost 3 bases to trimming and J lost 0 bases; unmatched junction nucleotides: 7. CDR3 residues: CSASPGQRLNTEAFF. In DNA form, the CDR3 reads TGCAGTGCTAGCCCGGGACAGCGATTGAACACTGAAGCTTTCTTT.

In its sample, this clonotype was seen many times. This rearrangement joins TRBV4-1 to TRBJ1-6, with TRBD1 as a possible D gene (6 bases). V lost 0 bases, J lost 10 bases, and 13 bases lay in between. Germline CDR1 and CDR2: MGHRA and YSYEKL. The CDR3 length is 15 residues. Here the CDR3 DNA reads TGCGCCAGCAGCCAAGACGGAGGGGGTTGGTCACCCCTCCACTTT. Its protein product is CASSQDGGGWSPLHF.

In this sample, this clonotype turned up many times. DNA for the CDR3: TGCAGTGCTAGATGGGACAGGGCTAATGAAAAACTGTTTTTT. It yields the protein CSARWDRANEKLFF. This chain links TRBV20-1 with TRBJ1-4; 9 positions match TRBD1. CDR1 and CDR2 from the germline V gene are DFQATT and SNEGSKA (reference sequence). The CDR3 extends over 14 amino acids. Trimming removed 2 bases from V and 3 bases from J; junction bases left unmatched: 1.

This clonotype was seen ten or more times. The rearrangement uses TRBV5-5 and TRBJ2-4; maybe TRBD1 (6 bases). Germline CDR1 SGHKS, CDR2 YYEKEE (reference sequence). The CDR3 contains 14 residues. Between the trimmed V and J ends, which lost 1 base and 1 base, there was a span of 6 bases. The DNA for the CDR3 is TGTGCCAGCAGCTTGCAGGGGGCCAAAAACATTCAGTACTTC. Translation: CASSLQGAKNIQYF.

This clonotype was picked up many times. CDR3 in amino acids: CSAERTRGGETQYF. The CDR3 DNA reads as TGCAGTGCTGAACGGACTAGGGGGGGTGAGACCCAGTACTTC. The chain combines TRBV20-1 with TRBJ2-5; tentatively, D is TRBD2 (7 bases). This CDR3 contains 14 residues. V dropped 5 bases and J dropped 5 bases, with 18 bases sitting between them. CDR1 is DFQATT, CDR2 SNEGSKA, per germline (reference sequence).

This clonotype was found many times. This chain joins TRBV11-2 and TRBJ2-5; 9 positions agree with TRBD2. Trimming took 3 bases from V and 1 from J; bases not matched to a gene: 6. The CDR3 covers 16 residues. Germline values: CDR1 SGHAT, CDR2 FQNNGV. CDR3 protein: CASSFGAGGIQETQYF. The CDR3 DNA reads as TGTGCCAGCAGCTTCGGGGCGGGGGGGATCCAAGAGACCCAGTACTTC.

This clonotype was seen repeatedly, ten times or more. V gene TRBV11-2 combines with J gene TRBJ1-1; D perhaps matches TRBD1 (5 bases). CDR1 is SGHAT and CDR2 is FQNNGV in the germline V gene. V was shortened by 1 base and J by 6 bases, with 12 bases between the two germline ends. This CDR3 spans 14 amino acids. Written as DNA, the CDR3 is TGTGCCAGCAGCTTAGGCTCAGGGTCTTCTGAAGCTTTCTTT. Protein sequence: CASSLGSGSSEAFF. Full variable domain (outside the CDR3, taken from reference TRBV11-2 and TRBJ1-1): EAGVAQSPRYKIIEKRQSVAFWCNPISGHATLYWYQQILGQGPKLLIQFQNNGVVDDSQLPKDRFSAERLKGVDSTLKIQPAKLEDSAVYLCASSLGSGSSEAFFGQGTRLTVV.

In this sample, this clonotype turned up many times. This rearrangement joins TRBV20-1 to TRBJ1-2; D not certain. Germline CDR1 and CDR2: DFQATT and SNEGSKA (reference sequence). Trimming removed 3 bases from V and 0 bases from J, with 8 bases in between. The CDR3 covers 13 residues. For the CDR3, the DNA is TGCAGTGCTAGCTTACAGTCTAACTATGGCTACACCTTC. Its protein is CSASLQSNYGYTF.